This T cell receptor beta chain was retrieved from a study of response to subunit inactivated influenza vaccine. Regarding the study as a whole: Each seasonal influenza vaccination, the authors suggested, recruits few new T cells.

A remark on this clonotype: Its specificity is unknown.

Germline assignment: CDR1 MNHEY and CDR2 SMNVEV (reference sequence). V dropped 2 bases and J dropped 6 bases, with 14 bases sitting between them. The CDR3 is 15 residues long. TCRdb independently ran MiXCR on the RT-PCR reads; one entry per CDR3 protein. The sample has about 780,000 distinct CDR3 sequences, about 18% seen once. The sequence derives from a man aged 50 or older who received an inactivated influenza vaccine. The sample in question was PBMCs from blood, obtained less than 6 days after vaccination. V usage is TRBV27 and J usage is TRBJ2-1, with D hard to call. CDR3 region: CASSLLSGRINEQFF. The DNA of the CDR3 is TGTGCCAGCAGTTTACTGTCAGGAAGAATCAATGAGCAGTTCTTC.